This T cell receptor (beta chain) is from a study of cytomegalovirus exposure and HLA in healthy donors. The PCR ran on 60 Vbeta and 13 Jbeta primers. The protocol was immunoSEQ multiplex PCR, while the TCRdb copy is restricted to in-frame clones and leaves out a portion. The table records approximately 110,000 clones, 70% of them present only once. The CDR3 has 15 residues. Germline V gene sequence: CDR1 SGHDN, CDR2 FVKESK. Trimming removed 3 bases from V and 5 bases from J, with 14 bases in between. Sequenced: PBMCs. V and J are TRBV14 and TRBJ2-4; D might be TRBD1 (6 bases). The clonotype originates from a man younger than 40 in good health and CMV-seropositive. Here the CDR3 reads CASSQFRGQENIQYF. As DNA, the CDR3 is TGTGCCAGCAGCCAGTTCAGGGGCCAAGAAAACATTCAGTACTTC.